This TCR beta chain was recovered during a study of blood T cells in healthy people across ages. Notes on the study in general: Leaving the PBMCs unsorted stopped any conclusive comparison of naive versus antigen-experienced cells. The fall in TCR beta diversity per million T cells was roughly linear with age.

This CDR3 contains 13 residues. Deletions cut 5 bases from V and 8 bases from J, with 15 bases between. Every donor provided ten milliliters of peripheral blood. A second 7 to 11 cycle PCR used barcoded and J-beta primers. Each CDR3 protein gets one entry after TCRdb re-called the 5' RACE reads with MiXCR. The sample yields approximately 850,000 distinct CDR3 sequences, 55% to 70% seen once. Comment on this clonotype: Its antigen is as yet unknown.

The receptor was isolated from a young man in good health. The chain is built from TRBV12-3 or TRBV12-4 and TRBJ1-2; the D gene is possibly TRBD1 (5 bases). Sequenced sample: blood. In nucleotides, the CDR3 is TGTGCCAGCAGTCCCGGGACCTTGGGGGGCTACACCTTC. Its protein is CASSPGTLGGYTF.